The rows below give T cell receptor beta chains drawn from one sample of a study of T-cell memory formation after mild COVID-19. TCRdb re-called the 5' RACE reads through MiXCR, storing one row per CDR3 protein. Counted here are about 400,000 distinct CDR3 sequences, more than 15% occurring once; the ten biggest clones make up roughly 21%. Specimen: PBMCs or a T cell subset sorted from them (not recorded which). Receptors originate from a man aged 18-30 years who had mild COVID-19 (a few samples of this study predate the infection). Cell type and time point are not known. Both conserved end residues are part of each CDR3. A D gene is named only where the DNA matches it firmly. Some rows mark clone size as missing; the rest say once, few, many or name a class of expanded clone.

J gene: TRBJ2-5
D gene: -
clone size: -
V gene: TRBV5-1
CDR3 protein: CASSRRDALETQYF
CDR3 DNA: TGCGCCAGCAGCCGTCGGGACGCTTTAGAGACCCAGTACTTC

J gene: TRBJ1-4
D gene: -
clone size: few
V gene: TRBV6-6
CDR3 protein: CASSRKNEGKLFF
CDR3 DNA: TGTGCCAGCAGCCGAAAAAACGAGGGTAAACTGTTTTTT

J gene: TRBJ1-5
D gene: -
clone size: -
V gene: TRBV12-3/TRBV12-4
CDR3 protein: CASSPSPYSNQPQHF
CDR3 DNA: TGTGCCAGCAGTCCCTCCCCGTATAGCAATCAGCCCCAGCATTTT

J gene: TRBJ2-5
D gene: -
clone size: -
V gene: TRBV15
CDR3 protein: CATSNRAGETQYF
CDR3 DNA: TGTGCCACCAGCAACAGGGCGGGGGAGACCCAGTACTTC

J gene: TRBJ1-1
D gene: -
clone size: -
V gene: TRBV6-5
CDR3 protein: CASSYSPGWVAFF
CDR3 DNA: TGTGCCAGCAGTTACAGTCCGGGGTGGGTGGCTTTCTTT

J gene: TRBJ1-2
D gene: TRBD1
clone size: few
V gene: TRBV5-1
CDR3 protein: CASSQDRGPTYGYTF
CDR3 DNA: TGCGCCAGCAGCCAAGACAGGGGCCCCACCTATGGCTACACCTTC

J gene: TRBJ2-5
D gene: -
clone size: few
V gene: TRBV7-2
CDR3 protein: CASSSNRAMGETQYF
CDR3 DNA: TGTGCCAGCAGCTCGAACAGGGCCATGGGGGAGACCCAGTACTTC

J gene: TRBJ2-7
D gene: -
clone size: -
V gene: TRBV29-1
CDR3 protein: CSVESRGAYEQYF
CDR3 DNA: TGCAGCGTTGAAAGCAGGGGGGCCTACGAGCAGTACTTC

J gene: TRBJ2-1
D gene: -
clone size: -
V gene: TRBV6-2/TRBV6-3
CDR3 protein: CASQLRAHPAEEQFF
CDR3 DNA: TGTGCCAGCCAACTCCGGGCCCACCCGGCGGAGGAGCAGTTCTTC

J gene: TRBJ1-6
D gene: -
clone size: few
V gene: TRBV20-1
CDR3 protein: CSARDQGRPLHF
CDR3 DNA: TGCAGTGCTAGAGACCAGGGGAGGCCCCTCCACTTT

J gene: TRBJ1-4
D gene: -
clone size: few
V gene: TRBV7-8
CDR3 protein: CASSLRDTTNEKLFF
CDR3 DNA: TGTGCCAGCAGCCTCAGGGATACAACTAATGAAAAACTGTTTTTT

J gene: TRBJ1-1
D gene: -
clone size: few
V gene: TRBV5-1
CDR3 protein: CASGNVNTEAFF
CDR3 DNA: TGCGCCAGCGGGAACGTGAACACTGAAGCTTTCTTT

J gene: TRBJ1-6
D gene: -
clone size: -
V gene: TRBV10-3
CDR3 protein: CAHPVSSNSPLHF
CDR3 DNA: TGTGCCCACCCGGTGTCGTCTAATTCACCCCTCCACTTT

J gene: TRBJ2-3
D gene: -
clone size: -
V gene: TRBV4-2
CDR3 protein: CASSQGADADTQYF
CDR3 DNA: TGTGCCAGCAGCCAAGGAGCCGATGCGGATACGCAGTATTTT

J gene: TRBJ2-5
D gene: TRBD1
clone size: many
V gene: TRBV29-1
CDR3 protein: CSVEDRGQGGTQYF
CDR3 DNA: TGCAGCGTTGAAGATCGTGGACAGGGGGGGACCCAGTACTTC

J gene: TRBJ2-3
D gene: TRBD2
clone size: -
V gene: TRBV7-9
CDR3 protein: CASSPTSGGFTRDTQYF
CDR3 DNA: TGTGCCAGCAGCCCGACTAGCGGGGGATTCACTCGAGATACGCAGTATTTT

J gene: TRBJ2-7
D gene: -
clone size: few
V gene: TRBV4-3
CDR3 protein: CASSQDTGTSLYEQYF
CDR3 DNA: TGCGCCAGCAGCCAAGATACGGGGACAAGCCTTTACGAGCAGTACTTC

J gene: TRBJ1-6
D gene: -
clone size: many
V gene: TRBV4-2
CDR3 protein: CASSQGRAPLAPLHF
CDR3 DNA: TGTGCCAGCAGCCAAGGGAGGGCCCCCCTAGCACCCCTCCACTTT

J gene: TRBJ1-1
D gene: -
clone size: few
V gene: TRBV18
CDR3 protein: CASSPPRIFAEAFF
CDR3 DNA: TGTGCCAGCTCGCCCCCTCGGATTTTCGCTGAAGCTTTCTTT

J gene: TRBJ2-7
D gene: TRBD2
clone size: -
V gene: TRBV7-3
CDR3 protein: CASSRSGGAAYEQYF
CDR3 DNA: TGTGCCAGCAGCCGTAGCGGGGGGGCCGCCTACGAGCAGTACTTC

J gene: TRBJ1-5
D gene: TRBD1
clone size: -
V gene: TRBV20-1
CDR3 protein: CSASASGTGRNQPQHF
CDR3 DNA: TGCAGTGCTTCTGCCTCCGGGACAGGGAGAAATCAGCCCCAGCATTTT

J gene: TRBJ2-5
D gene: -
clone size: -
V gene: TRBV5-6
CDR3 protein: CASSRTGRGETQYF
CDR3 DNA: TGTGCCAGCAGCCGGACAGGGAGGGGAGAGACCCAGTACTTC

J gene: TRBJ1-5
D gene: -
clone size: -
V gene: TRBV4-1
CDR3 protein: CASSDGSPPYSNQPQHF
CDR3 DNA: TGCGCCAGCAGCGACGGATCACCGCCTTATAGCAATCAGCCCCAGCATTTT

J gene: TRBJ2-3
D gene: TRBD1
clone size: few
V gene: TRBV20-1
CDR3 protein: CSARDWTGRTDTQYF
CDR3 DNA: TGCAGTGCTAGAGATTGGACAGGACGCACAGATACGCAGTATTTT

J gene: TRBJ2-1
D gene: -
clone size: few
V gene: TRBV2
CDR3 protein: CASSPRQKQFF
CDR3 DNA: TGTGCCAGCAGTCCGCGGCAGAAGCAGTTCTTC

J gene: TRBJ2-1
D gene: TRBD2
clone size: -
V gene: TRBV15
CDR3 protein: CATSRVAGGYNEQFF
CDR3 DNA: TGTGCCACCAGCAGAGTAGCGGGGGGATACAATGAGCAGTTCTTC